This T cell receptor (beta chain) was sequenced during a study of low-dose radiotherapy and immunotherapy resistance in tumors. In its sample, this clonotype was seen many times. The time point is: before trial treatment. Amplification, which lasted roughly 22 PCR cycles, used a constant-region primer and V-primer adapter to amplify TCRs. Each CDR3 protein gets one entry after TCRdb re-called the reads with MiXCR. In the table there are roughly 46,000 distinct CDR3 sequences, roughly 12% of which are singletons. Germline V gives CDR1 GTSNPN, CDR2 SVGIG (reference sequence). V lost 2 bases, J lost 14 bases, and 10 bases lay in between. This CDR3 region has 10 residues.

The chain carries TRBV30 and TRBJ2-1; D not resolved. This receptor was taken from a female donor with ovarian cancer. The sample was PBMCs, taken before treatment. The DNA for the CDR3 is TGTGCCTGGAGTCGCCCCAATGAGTTCTTC. It specifies CAWSRPNEFF.